These 11 T cell receptor beta chains share one sample of origin, sequenced in a study of CD8 T cells in ankylosing spondylitis. TCRdb fed the 5' RACE reads into MiXCR, producing one record per CDR3 protein. The sample has 36,000 or so distinct CDR3 sequences; approximately 9.9% are singletons. Input material: synovial fluid, either unsorted or a sorted T cell fraction (not recorded which). These receptors were collected from a male donor with ankylosing spondylitis.

This clonotype was seen at least ten times. This chain links TRBV5-5 with TRBJ2-5; no clear D. Germline loops: CDR1 SGHKS, CDR2 YYEKEE (reference sequence). The CDR3 runs to 14 residues. Trimming left V 4 bases short and J 5 bases short, with 15 bases between. The CDR3: CASSRTSNTETQYF. The CDR3 bases are TGTGCCAGCAGCCGAACGTCTAATACCGAGACCCAGTACTTC. Variable domain in full (rest from reference TRBV5-5 and TRBJ2-5): DAGVTQSPTHLIKTRGQQVTLRCSPISGHKSVSWYQQVLGQGPQFIFQYYEKEERGRGNFPDRFSARQFPNYSSELNVNALLLGDSALYLCASSRTSNTETQYFGPGTRLLVL.

The chain combines TRBV7-2 with TRBJ2-7; weak D call: TRBD1 (6 bases). CDR1 SGHTA and CDR2 FQGNSA come from the germline V gene. The CDR3 runs 13 residues. The V and J ends lost 0 bases and 7 bases respectively, with 10 bases between them. This chain's CDR3 is CASSLAQGLEQYF. CDR3 sequence (DNA): TGTGCCAGCAGCTTAGCACAGGGCTTGGAGCAGTACTTC.

The chain uses TRBV28 and TRBJ1-5; the match to TRBD1 covers 7 bases. Per the germline V gene, CDR1 is MDHEN and CDR2 is SYDVKM. V was clipped by 6 bases and J by 5 bases; unmatched bases: 7. The CDR3 runs to 14 residues. CDR3 nucleotides: TGTGCCAGCAGCCTCGGGACAGTGTATCAGCCCCAGCATTTT. Translated: CASSLGTVYQPQHF.

This clonotype was seen a few times. The V and J genes are TRBV29-1 and TRBJ1-1; TRBD1 aligns across 7 bases. This CDR3 has 17 amino acids. Trimming took 6 bases from V and 1 from J; bases not matched to a gene: 17. CDR1 and CDR2 (germline): SQVTM, ANQGSEA. The CDR3 loop reads CSVGGTVGAWRNTEAFF. In DNA form, the CDR3 reads TGCAGCGTGGGGGGGACAGTAGGAGCTTGGCGGAACACTGAAGCTTTCTTT.

Many counts were recorded for this clonotype. The J gene is TRBJ2-7, the V gene TRBV5-1; D is possibly TRBD2 (6 bases). Germline lookup yields CDR1 SGHRS and CDR2 YFSETQ. V was shortened by 2 bases and J by 1 base, with 13 bases between the two germline ends. CDR3 length: 15 amino acids. The DNA of the CDR3 is TGCGCCAGCAGCTTTAATCTAGCGAGTTCCTACGAGCAGTACTTC. This encodes CASSFNLASSYEQYF.

This sequence joins TRBV28 and TRBJ1-2; D not resolved. The CDR3 loop spans 18 amino acids. Germline V gene sequence: CDR1 MDHEN, CDR2 SYDVKM. V was pared by 5 bases and J by 4 bases, with 26 bases between. The CDR3, as DNA: TGTGCCAGCAGTACACCCGGGTGGAGGGTCCAAAGACTCTATGGCTACACCTTC. As protein: CASSTPGWRVQRLYGYTF.

This clonotype was seen at least ten times. V gene TRBV6-1 combines with J gene TRBJ2-7; 7 nucleotides agree with TRBD2. V trimming: 7 bases; J trimming: 4 bases; junction bases outside the gene matches: 10. Germline V gene data show CDR1 as MNHNS and CDR2 as SASEGT. CDR3 size: 14 residues. The CDR3 is CASNSWGGLYEQYF. The CDR3 coding sequence is TGTGCCAGCAACTCGTGGGGGGGTTTATACGAGCAGTACTTC.

This clonotype appeared many times. The J gene is TRBJ2-7, the V gene TRBV28, with 12 bases that match TRBD2. The CDR3 has 16 amino acids. The V gene's germline CDR1 is MDHEN and CDR2 SYDVKM. The junction had 8 bases not matched to a gene; V was cut back by 6 bases and J by 2 bases. This chain's CDR3 is CASREPGLAGPYEQYF. The CDR3 nucleotides are TGTGCCAGCAGGGAGCCGGGACTAGCGGGTCCCTACGAGCAGTACTTC.

This clonotype was detected only a few times. This rearrangement joins TRBV5-6 to TRBJ2-2; no firm D call. The CDR3 covers 13 residues. Per germline, CDR1 SGHDT and CDR2 YYEEEE. V shed 0 bases and J shed 5 bases, with 5 bases lying between them. CDR3 amino acids: CASSLAWTGELFF. The CDR3 DNA reads TGTGCCAGCAGCTTGGCCTGGACCGGGGAGCTGTTTTTT.

This clonotype was observed a few times. The chain combines TRBV3-1 with TRBJ2-3, with 13 bases aligning to TRBD2. The CDR3 consists of 18 residues. Germline loops: CDR1 LGHDT, CDR2 YNNKEL (reference sequence). The junction had 8 bases not matched to a gene; V was cut back by 0 bases and J by 5 bases. This chain's CDR3 is CASSQDQLAGGWRDTQYF. The CDR3 DNA reads as TGTGCCAGCAGCCAAGACCAACTAGCGGGAGGGTGGAGAGATACGCAGTATTTT.

This clonotype has more than one count but fewer than ten. This chain uses TRBV20-1 with TRBJ2-3, with D perhaps matching TRBD2 (6 bases). CDR3 size: 15 residues. CDR1 is DFQATT and CDR2 is SNEGSKA in the germline V gene (reference sequence). V lost 5 bases and J 1 base, leaving 16 bases between the germline ends. As DNA, the CDR3 is TGCAGTGCTGGGGACTTCATAGACGGCACAGATACGCAGTATTTT. Translating it yields CSAGDFIDGTDTQYF.